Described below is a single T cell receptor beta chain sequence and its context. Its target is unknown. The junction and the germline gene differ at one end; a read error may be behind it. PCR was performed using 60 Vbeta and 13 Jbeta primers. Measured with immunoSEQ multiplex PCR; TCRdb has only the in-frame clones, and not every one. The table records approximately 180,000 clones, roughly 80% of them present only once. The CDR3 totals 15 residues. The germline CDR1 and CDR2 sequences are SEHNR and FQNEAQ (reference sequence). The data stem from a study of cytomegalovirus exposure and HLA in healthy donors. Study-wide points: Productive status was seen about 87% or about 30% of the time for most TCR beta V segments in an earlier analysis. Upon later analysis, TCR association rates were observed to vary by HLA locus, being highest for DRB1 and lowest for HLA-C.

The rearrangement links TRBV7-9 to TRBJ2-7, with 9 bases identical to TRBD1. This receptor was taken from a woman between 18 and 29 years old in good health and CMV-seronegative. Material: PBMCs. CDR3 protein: CSSSLGTGLFYEQYF. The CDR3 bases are TGTTCCAGCAGCCTTGGGACAGGGCTTTTCTACGAGCAGTACTTC.